Listed here is a single TCR beta chain. Authors' processing steps: It was from reference gene primer amplification that nucleated cell counts were estimated. Using immunoSEQ multiplex PCR, the repertoire was profiled, and TCRdb retains in-frame clones only, with some absent. D and trimming were read from the DNA, whereas the V and J calls and clone size are those reported in that table. The sample includes some 33,000 clones, 87% of them seen just once. The record originates from a study of blood T cell repertoires in COVID-19. V lost 5 bases, J lost 8 bases, and 9 bases lay in between. Per germline, CDR1 ENHRY and CDR2 SYGVKD. CDR3 length: 12 amino acids.

This chain links TRBV10-3 with TRBJ2-2; D perhaps matches TRBD1 (5 bases). Input material: peripheral blood. The TCR comes from a man between 60 and 70 years old with acute or convalescent COVID-19. CDR3 amino acids: CAISSSGGELFF. The DNA for the CDR3 is TGTGCCATCAGTTCGTCAGGGGGGGAGCTGTTTTTT.